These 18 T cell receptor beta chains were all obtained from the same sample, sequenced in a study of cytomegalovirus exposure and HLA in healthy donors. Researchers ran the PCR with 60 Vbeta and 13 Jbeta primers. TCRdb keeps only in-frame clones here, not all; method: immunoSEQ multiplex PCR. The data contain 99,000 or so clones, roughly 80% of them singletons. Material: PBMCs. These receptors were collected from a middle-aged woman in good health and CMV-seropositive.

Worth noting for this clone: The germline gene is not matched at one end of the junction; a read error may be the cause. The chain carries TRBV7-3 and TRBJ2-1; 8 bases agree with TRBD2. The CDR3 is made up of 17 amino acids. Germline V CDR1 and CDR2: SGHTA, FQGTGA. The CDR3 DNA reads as TGTTCCAGCAGCTTACAAGGCGGGGGGAGCTCCTACAATGAGCAGTTCTTC. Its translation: CSSSLQGGGSSYNEQFF.

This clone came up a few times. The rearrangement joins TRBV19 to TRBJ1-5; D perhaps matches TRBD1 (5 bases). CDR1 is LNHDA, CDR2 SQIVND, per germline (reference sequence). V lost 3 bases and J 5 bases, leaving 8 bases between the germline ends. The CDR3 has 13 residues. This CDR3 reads CASSILGDQPQHF. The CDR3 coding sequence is TGTGCCAGTAGTATTTTAGGGGATCAGCCCCAGCATTTT.

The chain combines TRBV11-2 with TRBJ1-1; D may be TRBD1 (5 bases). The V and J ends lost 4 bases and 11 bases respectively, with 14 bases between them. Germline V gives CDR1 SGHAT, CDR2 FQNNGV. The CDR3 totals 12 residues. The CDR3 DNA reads TGTGCCAGCAGCTCAGGGATGCAAGAGGCTTTCTTT. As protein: CASSSGMQEAFF.

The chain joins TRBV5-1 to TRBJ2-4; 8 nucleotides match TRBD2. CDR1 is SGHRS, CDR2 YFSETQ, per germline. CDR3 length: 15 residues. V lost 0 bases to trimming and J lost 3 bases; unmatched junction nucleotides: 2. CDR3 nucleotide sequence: TGCGCCAGCAGCTTGGACGGGGGGGACAAAAACATTCAGTACTTC. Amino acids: CASSLDGGDKNIQYF.

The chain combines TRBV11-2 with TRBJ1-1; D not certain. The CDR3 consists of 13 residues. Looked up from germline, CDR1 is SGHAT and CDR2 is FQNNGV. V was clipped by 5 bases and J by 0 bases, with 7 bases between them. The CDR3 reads CASSRTVNTEAFF. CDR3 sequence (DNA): TGTGCCAGCAGCAGGACTGTGAACACTGAAGCTTTCTTT.

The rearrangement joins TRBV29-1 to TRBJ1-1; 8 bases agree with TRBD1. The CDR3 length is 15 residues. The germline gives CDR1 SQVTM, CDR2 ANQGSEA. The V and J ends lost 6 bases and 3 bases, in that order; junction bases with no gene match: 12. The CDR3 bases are TGCAGCGTAACCAGGGGGCCACCGGGGGACACTGAAGCTTTCTTT. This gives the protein CSVTRGPPGDTEAFF.

The DNA for the CDR3 is TGCGCCAGCAGCACTCAGGGGGGGAACACCGGGGAGCTGTTTTTT. Residues: CASSTQGGNTGELFF. V and J are TRBV5-1 and TRBJ2-2, with D possibly matching TRBD1 (7 bases). Germline assignment: CDR1 SGHRS and CDR2 YFSETQ. This CDR3 region has 15 residues. The V gene lost 4 bases and the J gene lost 1 base, with 11 bases spanning the gap.

The CDR3 protein is CASSPPGQAGDQPQHF. The CDR3 DNA reads as TGTGCCAGCAGCCCCCCTGGGCAAGCCGGGGATCAGCCCCAGCATTTT. The chain links TRBV4-2 to TRBJ1-5; no firm D call. V was shortened by 4 bases and J by 5 bases, with 18 bases between the two germline ends. CDR3 length: 16 amino acids. CDR1 and CDR2 from the germline V gene are LGHNA and YNFKEQ.

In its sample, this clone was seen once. The chain's CDR3 is CASSWGFLGGYGDTQYF. The CDR3 nucleotides are TGTGCCAGCAGCTGGGGTTTTTTGGGAGGGTACGGAGATACGCAGTATTTT. The chain couples TRBV5-6 to TRBJ2-3, with 7 bases identical to TRBD2. CDR1 is SGHDT and CDR2 is YYEEEE in the germline V gene. This CDR3 spans 17 amino acids. V lost 3 bases and J lost 5; bases outside the gene matches: 15.

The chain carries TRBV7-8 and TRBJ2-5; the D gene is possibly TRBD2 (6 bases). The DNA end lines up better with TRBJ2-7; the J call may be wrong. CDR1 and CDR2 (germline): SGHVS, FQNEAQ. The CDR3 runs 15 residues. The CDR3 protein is CASSRRGLFAYEQYF. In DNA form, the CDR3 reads TGTGCCAGCAGCCGGCGGGGATTGTTCGCCTACGAGCAGTACTTC.

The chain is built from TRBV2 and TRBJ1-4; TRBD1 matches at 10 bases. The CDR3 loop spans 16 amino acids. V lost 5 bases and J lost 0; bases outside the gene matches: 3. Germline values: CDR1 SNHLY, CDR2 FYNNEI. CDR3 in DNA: TGTGCCAGCAGTTATGGACAGGGGGCAACTAATGAAAAACTGTTTTTT. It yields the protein CASSYGQGATNEKLFF. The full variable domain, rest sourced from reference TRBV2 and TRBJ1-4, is EPEVTQTPSHQVTQMGQEVILRCVPISNHLYFYWYRQILGQKVEFLVSFYNNEISEKSEIFDDQFSVERPDGSNFTLKIRSTKLEDSAMYFCASSYGQGATNEKLFFGSGTQLSVL.

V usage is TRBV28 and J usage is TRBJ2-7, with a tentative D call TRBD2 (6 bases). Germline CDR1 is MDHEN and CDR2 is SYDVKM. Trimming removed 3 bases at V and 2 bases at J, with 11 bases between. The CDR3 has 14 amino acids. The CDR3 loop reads CASSLLAPPYEQYF. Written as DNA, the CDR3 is TGTGCCAGCAGTTTGCTAGCGCCACCCTACGAGCAGTACTTC.

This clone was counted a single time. The DNA for the CDR3 is TGTGCCACGACAGGGGGGGGAATCGTCGCAAACACTGAAGCTTTCTTT. Its translation is CATTGGGIVANTEAFF. The chain recombines TRBV10-3 with TRBJ1-1; TRBD1 matches at 9 bases. The CDR3 contains 16 residues. V trimming: 10 bases; J trimming: 2 bases; junction bases outside the gene matches: 14. Germline CDR1 ENHRY, CDR2 SYGVKD.

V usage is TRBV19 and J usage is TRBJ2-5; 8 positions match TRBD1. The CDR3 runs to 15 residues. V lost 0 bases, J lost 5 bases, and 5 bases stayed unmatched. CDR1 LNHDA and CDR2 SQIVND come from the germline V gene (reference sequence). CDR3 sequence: CASSIEDRAVETQYF. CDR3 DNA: TGTGCCAGTAGTATAGAGGACAGGGCCGTTGAGACCCAGTACTTC.

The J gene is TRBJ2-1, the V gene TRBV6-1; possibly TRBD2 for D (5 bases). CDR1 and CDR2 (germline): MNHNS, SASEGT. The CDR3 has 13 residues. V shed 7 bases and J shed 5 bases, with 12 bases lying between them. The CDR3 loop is CASNRLRHNEQFF. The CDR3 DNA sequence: TGTGCCAGCAATCGACTACGGCACAATGAGCAGTTCTTC.

CDR3 nucleotide sequence: TGTGCCAGCAGCTCCTTAGACAGGGTCTATGGCTACACCTTC. Its translation is CASSSLDRVYGYTF. V is TRBV5-6 and J is TRBJ1-2; 7 positions agree with TRBD1. CDR3 length equals 14 residues. V lost 3 bases to trimming and J lost 4 bases; unmatched junction nucleotides: 6. Germline V CDR1 and CDR2: SGHDT, YYEEEE. Looking up the rest from reference TRBV5-6 and TRBJ1-2 gives the full variable domain: DAGVTQSPTHLIKTRGQQVTLRCSPKSGHDTVSWYQQALGQGPQFIFQYYEEEERQRGNFPDRFSGHQFPNYSSELNVNALLLGDSALYLCASSSLDRVYGYTFGSGTRLTVV.

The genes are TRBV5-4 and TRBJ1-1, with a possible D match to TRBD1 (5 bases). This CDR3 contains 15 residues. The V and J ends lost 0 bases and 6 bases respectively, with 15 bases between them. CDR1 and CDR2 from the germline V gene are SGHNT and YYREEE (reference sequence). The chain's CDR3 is CASSLDSGVGAEAFF. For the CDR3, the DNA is TGTGCCAGCAGCTTGGATTCGGGGGTGGGCGCTGAAGCTTTCTTT.

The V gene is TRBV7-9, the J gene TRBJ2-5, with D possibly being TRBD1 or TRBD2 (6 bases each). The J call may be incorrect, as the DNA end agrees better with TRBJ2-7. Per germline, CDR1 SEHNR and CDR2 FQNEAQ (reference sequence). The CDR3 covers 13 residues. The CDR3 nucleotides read TGTGCCAGCAGGCCCCAAGGAGGGGGCGAGCAGTACTTC. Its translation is CASRPQGGGEQYF.